These T cell receptor beta chains were read from a single sample in a study of T cells in localized non-small cell lung cancer. The table came from immunoSEQ multiplex PCR; TCRdb's copy has only in-frame clones and leaves some out. The data show about 36,000 clones, around 90% seen once. The source was peripheral blood, collected before any cancer treatment. These receptors were taken from a woman aged 40-69 years with stage I lung adenocarcinoma. The CDR3 runs from the conserved cysteine through the conserved F or W. The order of the fields is CDR3 protein, CDR3 DNA, V gene, J gene, clone size, D gene. A D gene is named only where the DNA matches it firmly. Clone size, where shown, is once, few, many, or a class for clones that have expanded.

CDR3aa: CASSLGAHLGGANVLTF
CDR3nt: TGCGCCAGCAGCTTAGGGGCCCACCTTGGTGGGGCCAACGTCCTGACTTTC
v_gene: TRBV5-1
j_gene: TRBJ2-6
abundance: .
d_gene: .

CDR3aa: CSARDRLEAFF
CDR3nt: TGCAGTGCTAGAGATCGGCTTGAAGCTTTCTTT
v_gene: TRBV20-1
j_gene: TRBJ1-1
abundance: .
d_gene: .

CDR3aa: CASSPTRDRRGYTF
CDR3nt: TGCGCCAGCAGCCCGACTAGGGACCGGCGGGGCTACACCTTC
v_gene: TRBV4-3
j_gene: TRBJ1-2
abundance: .
d_gene: .

CDR3aa: CASSLVGGSYNEQFF
CDR3nt: TGCGCCAGCAGCCTAGTAGGAGGCTCCTACAATGAGCAGTTCTTC
v_gene: TRBV5-1
j_gene: TRBJ2-1
abundance: .
d_gene: .

CDR3aa: CASSLSYPGMYDFYEQYF
CDR3nt: TGTGCCAGCAGTTTATCTTACCCTGGGATGTACGATTTCTACGAGCAGTACTTC
v_gene: TRBV27
j_gene: TRBJ2-7
abundance: .
d_gene: .

CDR3aa: CASSQAGGAADTQYF
CDR3nt: TGTGCCAGCAGCCAAGCGGGTGGGGCAGCAGATACGCAGTATTTT
v_gene: TRBV4-2
j_gene: TRBJ2-3
abundance: .
d_gene: .

CDR3aa: CASRGDRISNQPQHF
CDR3nt: TGTGCCAGCAGAGGGGACAGGATAAGTAATCAGCCCCAGCATTTT
v_gene: TRBV2
j_gene: TRBJ1-5
abundance: .
d_gene: TRBD1

CDR3aa: CASSIQPGQPSNYGYTF
CDR3nt: TGTGCCAGTAGTATCCAACCGGGACAACCTTCTAACTATGGCTACACCTTC
v_gene: TRBV19
j_gene: TRBJ1-2
abundance: .
d_gene: .

CDR3aa: CASRGKVNTEAFF
CDR3nt: TGTGCCAGCAGGGGGAAGGTGAACACTGAAGCTTTCTTT
v_gene: TRBV28
j_gene: TRBJ1-1
abundance: .
d_gene: .

CDR3aa: CASSAGGAYNEQFF
CDR3nt: TGTGCCAGCAGTGCCGGGGGGGCGTACAATGAGCAGTTCTTC
v_gene: TRBV6-4
j_gene: TRBJ2-1
abundance: .
d_gene: TRBD2

CDR3aa: CASSLGLTWDGETQYF
CDR3nt: TGTGCCAGCAGCTTAGGTCTCACTTGGGACGGGGAGACCCAGTACTTC
v_gene: TRBV7-2
j_gene: TRBJ2-5
abundance: .
d_gene: .

CDR3aa: CASSGGGSTNEKLFF
CDR3nt: TGTGCCAGCAGCGGAGGAGGGTCGACTAATGAAAAACTGTTTTTT
v_gene: TRBV9
j_gene: TRBJ1-4
abundance: .
d_gene: .

CDR3aa: CASSSELRVSNQPQHF
CDR3nt: TGTGCCAGCAGCTCAGAGTTAAGGGTCAGCAATCAGCCCCAGCATTTT
v_gene: TRBV7-8
j_gene: TRBJ1-5
abundance: .
d_gene: .

CDR3aa: CASSKIRGADSGNTIYF
CDR3nt: TGTGCCAGCAGCAAAATACGAGGGGCAGACTCTGGAAACACCATATATTTT
v_gene: TRBV5-5
j_gene: TRBJ1-3
abundance: once
d_gene: .

CDR3aa: CASSYRAGIAKNIQYF
CDR3nt: TGTGCCAGCAGTTACAGGGCGGGGATAGCCAAAAACATTCAGTACTTC
v_gene: TRBV6-5
j_gene: TRBJ2-4
abundance: .
d_gene: .

CDR3aa: CASSLVGYLTNEKLFF
CDR3nt: TGTGCCAGCAGCTTAGTCGGGTACTTAACTAATGAAAAACTGTTTTTT
v_gene: TRBV11-3
j_gene: TRBJ1-4
abundance: .
d_gene: .

CDR3aa: CASSLGRGWANEKLFF
CDR3nt: TGTGCCAGCAGCTTGGGAAGAGGCTGGGCTAATGAAAAACTGTTTTTT
v_gene: TRBV5-4
j_gene: TRBJ1-4
abundance: .
d_gene: .

CDR3aa: CASRDTNTEAFF
CDR3nt: TGTGCCAGTAGAGATACGAACACTGAAGCTTTCTTT
v_gene: TRBV19
j_gene: TRBJ1-1
abundance: once
d_gene: .

CDR3aa: CASSSPRFGGAGELFF
CDR3nt: TGTGCCAGCAGTTCCCCCCGCTTTGGGGGGGCCGGGGAGCTGTTTTTT
v_gene: TRBV6-5
j_gene: TRBJ2-2
abundance: .
d_gene: TRBD2

CDR3aa: CASSEQAGGTGELFF
CDR3nt: TGTGCCAGTAGTGAGCAGGCAGGGGGGACCGGGGAGCTGTTTTTT
v_gene: TRBV19
j_gene: TRBJ2-2
abundance: .
d_gene: .

CDR3aa: CASSREGHYGYTF
CDR3nt: TGTGCCAGCAGCCGTGAGGGCCACTATGGCTACACCTTC
v_gene: TRBV2
j_gene: TRBJ1-2
abundance: .
d_gene: .

CDR3aa: CASSKGDVDTQYF
CDR3nt: TGTGCCAGCAGTAAAGGAGATGTAGATACGCAGTATTTT
v_gene: TRBV6-1
j_gene: TRBJ2-3
abundance: once
d_gene: .

CDR3aa: CASCRDRGGNEQFF
CDR3nt: TGTGCCAGCTGCCGGGACAGGGGAGGGAATGAGCAGTTCTTC
v_gene: TRBV6-5
j_gene: TRBJ2-1
abundance: .
d_gene: TRBD1

CDR3aa: CATRSQGGKSAPAF
CDR3nt: TGTGCCACCAGATCCCAGGGAGGGAAATCAGCCCCAGCATTT
v_gene: TRBV15
j_gene: TRBJ1-5
abundance: .
d_gene: .

CDR3aa: CASSKNPPADEQYF
CDR3nt: TGCGCCAGCAGTAAAAACCCCCCCGCGGACGAGCAGTACTTC
v_gene: TRBV5-1
j_gene: TRBJ2-7
abundance: few
d_gene: .

CDR3aa: CASSGPLGQRETQYF
CDR3nt: TGTGCCAGCAGTGGCCCGTTAGGACAAAGAGAGACCCAGTACTTC
v_gene: TRBV6-5
j_gene: TRBJ2-5
abundance: .
d_gene: .

CDR3aa: CASSLRDRYSPLHF
CDR3nt: TGTGCCAGCAGCTTAAGGGACAGGTATTCACCCCTCCACTTT
v_gene: TRBV7-3
j_gene: TRBJ1-6
abundance: few
d_gene: TRBD1

CDR3aa: CASTDGDRLSGELFF
CDR3nt: TGCGCCAGCACGGATGGGGACAGGTTATCAGGGGAGCTGTTTTTT
v_gene: TRBV5-1
j_gene: TRBJ2-2
abundance: .
d_gene: TRBD1

CDR3aa: CASSSRSRDQPQHF
CDR3nt: TGTGCCAGTAGTAGTCGATCCCGGGATCAGCCCCAGCATTTT
v_gene: TRBV19
j_gene: TRBJ1-5
abundance: .
d_gene: .

CDR3aa: CASSVQGTDTQYF
CDR3nt: TGTGCCAGCAGTGTACAGGGCACAGATACGCAGTATTTT
v_gene: TRBV6-4
j_gene: TRBJ2-3
abundance: once
d_gene: .

CDR3aa: CSVSNRGYEQYF
CDR3nt: TGCAGCGTTTCGAACAGGGGGTACGAGCAGTACTTC
v_gene: TRBV29-1
j_gene: TRBJ2-7
abundance: .
d_gene: TRBD1

CDR3aa: CASSTPHGSSYEQYF
CDR3nt: TGTGCCAGCAGTACACCCCACGGGAGCTCCTACGAGCAGTACTTC
v_gene: TRBV28
j_gene: TRBJ2-7
abundance: .
d_gene: .

CDR3aa: CASSQGHRISGNTIYF
CDR3nt: TGTGCCAGCAGTCAGGGACACAGGATCTCTGGAAACACCATATATTTT
v_gene: TRBV6-6
j_gene: TRBJ1-3
abundance: .
d_gene: .

CDR3aa: CAWSSTPRGYTF
CDR3nt: TGTGCCTGGAGTTCGACGCCCCGGGGCTACACCTTC
v_gene: TRBV30
j_gene: TRBJ1-2
abundance: .
d_gene: .

CDR3aa: CASSLAGQGTEAFF
CDR3nt: TGCGCCAGCAGCTTGGCCGGACAGGGCACTGAAGCTTTCTTT
v_gene: TRBV5-1
j_gene: TRBJ1-1
abundance: .
d_gene: TRBD1

CDR3aa: CASSQDPSQPQHF
CDR3nt: TGCGCCAGCAGCCAAGACCCCAGCCAGCCCCAGCATTTT
v_gene: TRBV4-3
j_gene: TRBJ1-5
abundance: .
d_gene: .

CDR3aa: CASSDKVGGEKLFF
CDR3nt: TGTGCCAGCAGTGATAAGGTGGGGGGTGAAAAACTGTTTTTT
v_gene: TRBV2
j_gene: TRBJ1-4
abundance: .
d_gene: .

CDR3aa: CASSPSAIGNTEAFF
CDR3nt: TGTGCCAGCAGCCCCAGCGCCATAGGGAACACTGAAGCTTTCTTT
v_gene: TRBV7-2
j_gene: TRBJ1-1
abundance: .
d_gene: .

CDR3aa: CASSLFRRGAGTDTQYF
CDR3nt: TGTGCCAGCAGCTTATTTCGTCGTGGGGCGGGGACAGATACGCAGTATTTT
v_gene: TRBV7-8
j_gene: TRBJ2-3
abundance: .
d_gene: .

CDR3aa: CASSLGGRVNTGELFF
CDR3nt: TGTGCCAGCAGCTTAGGGGGCCGGGTGAACACCGGGGAGCTGTTTTTT
v_gene: TRBV7-2
j_gene: TRBJ2-2
abundance: .
d_gene: .

CDR3aa: CASSVATRGRLPSGANVLTF
CDR3nt: TGTGCCAGCAGCGTAGCTACCCGGGGGCGCTTACCCTCTGGGGCCAACGTCCTGACTTTC
v_gene: TRBV9
j_gene: TRBJ2-6
abundance: .
d_gene: .

CDR3aa: CSAGPQEAQHF
CDR3nt: TGCAGTGCTGGCCCTCAGGAGGCCCAGCATTTT
v_gene: TRBV20-1
j_gene: TRBJ1-5
abundance: .
d_gene: .

CDR3aa: CASSPAGRATEAFF
CDR3nt: TGTGCCAGCTCACCTGCCGGCAGGGCCACTGAAGCTTTCTTT
v_gene: TRBV18
j_gene: TRBJ1-1
abundance: once
d_gene: .

CDR3aa: CASSPGHNWDTQYF
CDR3nt: TGCGCCAGCAGTCCGGGACATAATTGGGATACGCAGTATTTT
v_gene: TRBV5-1
j_gene: TRBJ2-3
abundance: few
d_gene: .

CDR3aa: CASSYGTTGGYTF
CDR3nt: TGCGCCAGCAGCTACGGGACGACTGGGGGCTACACCTTC
v_gene: TRBV5-1
j_gene: TRBJ1-2
abundance: .
d_gene: .

CDR3aa: CASSLLGGPGETQYF
CDR3nt: TGTGCCAGCAGCTTACTCGGGGGGCCTGGAGAGACCCAGTACTTC
v_gene: TRBV11-2
j_gene: TRBJ2-5
abundance: .
d_gene: .

CDR3aa: CSAFRYTNTEAFF
CDR3nt: TGCAGCGCTTTCAGGTACACCAACACTGAAGCTTTCTTT
v_gene: TRBV29-1
j_gene: TRBJ1-1
abundance: .
d_gene: .

CDR3aa: CASSPYGDTQYF
CDR3nt: TGTGCCAGCAGCCCGTACGGAGATACGCAGTATTTT
v_gene: TRBV11-3
j_gene: TRBJ2-3
abundance: few
d_gene: .

CDR3aa: CASSIGPRQTPYEQYF
CDR3nt: TGTGCCAGTAGTATAGGCCCTCGCCAGACCCCCTACGAGCAGTACTTC
v_gene: TRBV19
j_gene: TRBJ2-7
abundance: .
d_gene: .

CDR3aa: CASSEYLEILAFF
CDR3nt: TGTGCCAGCAGTGAATATTTGGAAATCCTCGCTTTCTTT
v_gene: TRBV6-1
j_gene: TRBJ1-1
abundance: once
d_gene: .

CDR3aa: CAWRQGDYGYTF
CDR3nt: TGTGCCTGGAGACAGGGGGACTATGGCTACACCTTC
v_gene: TRBV30
j_gene: TRBJ1-2
abundance: .
d_gene: TRBD1

CDR3aa: CASSRETGIGANVLTF
CDR3nt: TGTGCCAGCAGCCGCGAGACAGGGATCGGGGCCAACGTCCTGACTTTC
v_gene: TRBV6-6
j_gene: TRBJ2-6
abundance: .
d_gene: TRBD1

CDR3aa: CASSPRVSGANVLTF
CDR3nt: TGTGCCAGTAGCCCCAGGGTATCTGGGGCCAACGTCCTGACTTTC
v_gene: TRBV19
j_gene: TRBJ2-6
abundance: .
d_gene: .

CDR3aa: CATSRDVETQYF
CDR3nt: TGTGCCACCAGCAGAGATGTCGAGACCCAGTACTTC
v_gene: TRBV15
j_gene: TRBJ2-5
abundance: few
d_gene: .

CDR3aa: CASSQALRSGNTIYF
CDR3nt: TGTGCCAGCAGTCAAGCGTTGAGGTCTGGAAACACCATATATTTT
v_gene: TRBV5-6
j_gene: TRBJ1-3
abundance: .
d_gene: .

CDR3aa: CATSRERESRNTEAFF
CDR3nt: TGTGCCACCAGCAGAGAAAGGGAGTCCAGGAACACTGAAGCTTTCTTT
v_gene: TRBV15
j_gene: TRBJ1-1
abundance: .
d_gene: .

CDR3aa: CASFRDGYEKLFF
CDR3nt: TGTGCCAGCTTCCGGGACGGATATGAAAAACTGTTTTTT
v_gene: TRBV2
j_gene: TRBJ1-4
abundance: .
d_gene: .

CDR3aa: CASSLSHPNLVPNGELFF
CDR3nt: TGTGCCAGCAGTTTATCGCATCCGAACTTAGTGCCAAATGGGGAGCTGTTTTTT
v_gene: TRBV27
j_gene: TRBJ2-2
abundance: .
d_gene: .

CDR3aa: CASSQGSGGAQYF
CDR3nt: TGTGCCAGCAGCCAGGGGAGCGGAGGGGCCCAGTACTTC
v_gene: TRBV14
j_gene: TRBJ2-5
abundance: .
d_gene: .